A single sample is the source of the 18 T cell receptor beta chains below, sequenced in a study of CD8+ T cells in alopecia areata. A panel of CD4, CD8alpha, NKG2D, NKG2ACE and other markers served to sort pooled cutaneous lymph node cells. Once RNA had been extracted, it was reverse transcribed into cDNA to act as the sequencing template. TCRdb's table, derived via immunoSEQ multiplex PCR, lists solely in-frame clones and lacks some. The data show 200,000 to 300,000 clones, none appearing only once, with 1.2% held by the ten largest. The sequenced sample consisted of CD4+ T cells sorted from a lymph node. These receptors were taken from a C3H/HeJ mouse with alopecia areata. The strain's MHC type: H2-k.

On this clone itself: The listed genes are named as in mouse. The CDR3 end lies 4 residues beyond the end of the read and is filled in from the germline J gene. The chain joins TRBV5 to TRBJ2-1, with D possibly matching TRBD2 (6 bases). The CDR3 loop spans 15 amino acids. Germline assignment: CDR1 LGHNA and CDR2 YNLKQL (reference sequence). V lost 2 bases and J 1 base, leaving 9 bases between the germline ends. This CDR3 reads CASSQNWDNYAEQFF. The CDR3 DNA, read in part, is TGTGCCAGCAGCCAAAACTGGGACAACTATGCT.

As regards this clone: Mouse gene names apply. The DNA ends 4 residues before the CDR3 does, and the rest of the CDR3 is filled in from the germline J gene. The rearrangement uses TRBV17 and TRBJ2-1, with 7 bases aligning to TRBD2. The CDR3 sequence is 14 residues long. Germline trimming cut 3 bases from V and 6 bases from J; bases unmatched to any gene: 5. Germline V CDR1 and CDR2: MNHDT, YYDKIL. CDR3 region: CASSSRGGGAEQFF. Partial CDR3 DNA: TGTGCTAGCAGTAGCCGGGGGGGAGGTGCT.

This clone was recorded many times. Mouse gene names apply. The CDR3 is cut off 4 residues early in the read; its end comes from the germline J gene. Additional DNA sequences in this sample encode the identical CDR3. The chain uses TRBV17 and TRBJ2-2, with D perhaps matching TRBD1 (5 bases). Germline loops: CDR1 MNHDT, CDR2 YYDKIL. The CDR3 loop spans 14 amino acids. V was trimmed by 3 bases and J by 0 bases, leaving 5 bases between them. CDR3 DNA, as far as it was read: TGTGCTAGCAGTAGGACAGCAAACACCGGG. Amino acid sequence: CASSRTANTG. The complete CDR3 protein is CASSRTANTGQLYF.

Turning to this clone: The genes are named according to mouse. The read terminates 4 residues ahead of where the CDR3 ends, so the germline J gene completes it. The V call is TRBV13-1, the J call TRBJ2-5; D is ambiguous. Germline V gives CDR1 NSHNY, CDR2 SYGAGN. The V and J ends lost 4 bases and 2 bases respectively, with 11 bases between them. This CDR3 comprises 14 residues. The CDR3 is CASSHRRVQDTQYF. The covered CDR3 bases are TGTGCCAGCAGTCATAGAAGGGTCCAAGAC.

This clone has only a few counts. The listed genes are named as in mouse. The read ends 4 residues shy of where the CDR3 ends; the end is completed using the germline J gene. V gene TRBV14 combines with J gene TRBJ2-1; 12 bases fit TRBD1. The CDR3 is 16 residues long. The ends lost 0 bases at V and 6 bases at J; junction bases unmatched: 4. The germline V gene encodes CDR1 SGHDT and CDR2 FRDEAV. The part of the CDR3 DNA that was read is TGTGCCAGCAGTTTCTTGGGACAGGGGGCGCGTGCT. Amino acids: CASSFLGQGARA. The full CDR3 protein reads CASSFLGQGARAEQFF.

Concerning this clone: Any gene name here is a mouse gene name. The CDR3 goes on 4 residues after the read ends, and that part is filled in from the germline J gene. The J gene is TRBJ2-1, the V gene TRBV1; 9 bases are a match to TRBD2. There are 15 residues in the CDR3. Germline V gene sequence: CDR1 NSQYPW, CDR2 LRSPGD (reference sequence). J lost 6 bases, V lost 1 base, and 4 bases had no gene match. The CDR3 protein is CTCSAVGGRRAEQFF. Partial CDR3 DNA: TGCACCTGCAGTGCAGTGGGGGGGCGCCGTGCT.

This clone appeared a few times. Gene names and germline match the mouse. From the germline J gene comes the end of the CDR3, since the read stops 4 residues before it. The rearrangement links TRBV13-2 to TRBJ2-2, with D possibly being TRBD1 (5 bases). V dropped 1 base and J dropped 0 bases, with 10 bases sitting between them. This CDR3 spans 16 amino acids. CDR1 and CDR2 from the germline V gene are NNHNN and SYGAGS (reference sequence). CDR3 bases read: TGTGCCAGCGGTGATCTCAGGGAAGCAAACACCGGG. Encoded protein: CASGDLREANTG. The whole CDR3 protein is CASGDLREANTGQLYF.

This clone turned up a few times. All gene names here are mouse names. The CDR3 is cut off 4 residues early in the read; its end comes from the germline J gene. The V gene is TRBV13-1, the J gene TRBJ2-2; D gene uncertain. V was cut by 0 bases and J by 2 bases, with 11 bases left in between. The germline gives CDR1 NSHNY, CDR2 SYGAGN. The length of the CDR3 is 16 residues. CDR3: CASSDVGLENTGQLYF. The DNA read from the CDR3 is TGTGCCAGCAGTGATGTGGGTTTGGAGAACACCGGG.

As to this clone: Gene names are mouse gene names. The read stops 4 residues short of the end of the CDR3; the missing end is completed from the germline J gene. At the DNA level, this CDR3 is encoded by other sequences in the same sample as well. V and J are TRBV1 and TRBJ2-7; 10 bases are shared with TRBD1. Germline CDR1 NSQYPW, CDR2 LRSPGD (reference sequence). This CDR3 is 13 amino acids long. The DNA read from the CDR3 is TGCACCTGCAGTGCGGGGACAGGGGAT. The encoded protein is CTCSAGTGD. The CDR3 as a whole reads CTCSAGTGDEQYF.

This clone was counted only a few times. Germline and genes here are mouse. The CDR3 goes on 4 residues after the read ends, and that part is filled in from the germline J gene. The sample contains more than one DNA sequence encoding this CDR3. The rearrangement uses TRBV5 and TRBJ2-3; D may correspond to TRBD1 or TRBD2 (7 bases each). V lost 0 bases and J 0 bases, leaving 10 bases between the germline ends. The CDR3 sequence is 16 residues long. CDR1 LGHNA and CDR2 YNLKQL come from the germline V gene (reference sequence). The CDR3 bases that were read are TGTGCCAGCAGCCAAGACAGGGGGGGGAGTGCAGAA. Residues: CASSQDRGGSAE. The whole CDR3 protein reads CASSQDRGGSAETLYF.

This clone was detected a few times. Gene names are mouse gene names. The read ends 3 residues early relative to the CDR3; the germline J gene fills the gap. The chain uses TRBV19 and TRBJ1-6, with 9 positions matching TRBD1. TRBJ1-6 belongs to the ORF category, with a function that is uncertain. V shed 6 bases, J shed 4 bases, and the junction held 5 bases outside the gene matches. The CDR3 extends over 15 amino acids. Germline V gene sequence: CDR1 FNHDT, CDR2 SITEND (reference sequence). The CDR3 loop reads CASTPGTGYNSPLYF. The sequenced CDR3 bases are TGTGCCAGCACCCCGGGGACAGGGTATAATTCGCCC.

Notes on this clone: Mouse germline and gene names are used. The CDR3 extends 4 residues past the end of the read, so its final part is completed from the germline J gene. The same CDR3 is also encoded by other DNA sequences in this sample. This chain uses TRBV13-1 with TRBJ2-1; tentative D call: TRBD2 (6 bases). The CDR3 length is 15 residues. Trimming left V 0 bases short and J 0 bases short, with 7 bases between. CDR1 is NSHNY and CDR2 is SYGAGN in the germline V gene. The part of the CDR3 DNA that was read is TGTGCCAGCAGTGATGCTGGGGATAACTATGCT. It is translated as CASSDAGDNYA. The whole CDR3 sequence reads CASSDAGDNYAEQFF.

Points on this clone: Mouse gene names and germline throughout. Partial CDR3 DNA: TGTGCCAGCAGATACAGGGGAGGCACA. It specifies CASRYRGGT. The whole CDR3 is CASRYRGGTEVFF. This chain joins TRBV14 and TRBJ1-1, with 7 bases lining up with TRBD1. The read falls 4 residues short of the CDR3 end, and the missing part is taken from the germline J gene. This CDR3 region has 13 residues. V was clipped by 5 bases and J by 4 bases; unmatched bases: 5. Germline assignment: CDR1 SGHDT and CDR2 FRDEAV.

This clone was detected only a few times. Gene labels here are mouse ones. The CDR3 extends 4 residues past the end of the read, so its final part is completed from the germline J gene. Other DNA sequences in this specimen translate into the identical CDR3. This chain links TRBV13-3 with TRBJ2-5; the D gene is possibly TRBD1 (6 bases). Looked up from germline, CDR1 is NNHDY and CDR2 is SYVADS. The V and J ends lost 2 bases and 0 bases respectively, with 7 bases between them. The CDR3 covers 14 residues. This chain's CDR3 is CASSEGQNQDTQYF. The sequenced part of the CDR3 DNA is TGTGCCAGCAGTGAAGGACAGAACCAAGAC.

This clone was seen only a few times. Any gene name here is a mouse gene name. The read gets to within 4 residues of the CDR3 end, and the germline J gene fills in the rest. V gene TRBV13-3 combines with J gene TRBJ2-1, with TRBD1 matching 10 bases. With 3 bases clipped from V and 2 bases from J, the junction kept 5 bases outside the gene matches. Germline V gene sequence: CDR1 NNHDY, CDR2 SYVADS. The length of the CDR3 is 16 residues. The CDR3 DNA, read in part, is TGTGCCAGCAGTGGAAGACAGGGGGCCGACTATGCT. Its translation is CASSGRQGADYA. The whole CDR3 protein is CASSGRQGADYAEQFF.

This clone was observed a handful of times. Each gene name is a mouse one. The read ends 4 residues before the CDR3 terminus; that terminus is restored from the germline J gene. The chain recombines TRBV13-2 with TRBJ1-2; 12 bases are shared with TRBD1. The germline gives CDR1 NNHNN, CDR2 SYGAGS (reference sequence). There are 13 residues in the CDR3. CDR3: CASRDRGLSDYTF. The covered CDR3 bases are TGTGCCAGCCGGGACAGGGGGCTTTCC.

Regarding this clone: Gene names and germline refer to mouse. Read sequence stops 4 residues before the CDR3 end, and the germline J gene provides the missing end. This rearrangement joins TRBV5 to TRBJ2-7, with 7 nucleotides matching TRBD2. The CDR3 length is 15 residues. Trimming cost V 0 bases and J 0 bases; bases outside gene matches: 2. CDR1 LGHNA and CDR2 YNLKQL come from the germline V gene (reference sequence). The CDR3 protein is CASSQEGLRSYEQYF. The covered CDR3 bases are TGTGCCAGCAGCCAAGAGGGACTGCGCTCCTAT.

There are a few counts of this clone. Gene names and germline match the mouse. Read sequence stops 4 residues before the CDR3 end, and the germline J gene provides the missing end. The chain uses TRBV29 and TRBJ2-4, with D possibly being TRBD1 (6 bases). This CDR3 has 14 residues. CDR1 and CDR2 (germline): MSHET, SYDVDS. Trimming stripped 7 bases from V and 2 bases from J, with 13 bases between. CDR3 DNA (partial): TGTGCTAGCACCTCGGGACACCCTCAAAAC. This encodes CASTSGHPQN. The CDR3 as a whole reads CASTSGHPQNTLYF.